These 29 T cell receptor beta chains share one sample of origin, sequenced in a study of cytomegalovirus exposure and HLA in healthy donors. The method was immunoSEQ multiplex PCR; TCRdb's version includes in-frame clones alone and lacks a portion of them. Of 150,000 to 200,000 clones listed, 80% to 90% were seen once; the top ten hold about 1.5%. The specimen sequenced was PBMCs. These receptors were taken from a woman aged 25 to 39 in good health and CMV-seronegative.

The chain combines TRBV25-1 with TRBJ2-2; TRBD1 matches 7 bases. Germline assignment: CDR1 MGHDK and CDR2 SYGVNS. With V trimmed by 2 bases and J by 4 bases, 1 base remained unmatched. The CDR3 spans 14 residues. For the CDR3, the DNA is TGTGCCAGCAGTGAAGGGACAGCCACCGGGGAGCTGTTTTTT. Its protein product is CASSEGTATGELFF.

This chain uses TRBV7-8 with TRBJ2-1; 8 nucleotides line up with TRBD1. J lost 5 bases, V lost 4 bases, and 7 bases had no gene match. Germline CDR1 is SGHVS and CDR2 is FQNEAQ. The CDR3 sequence is 15 residues long. The CDR3 coding sequence is TGTGCCAGCAGCTCCCAGGACAGGGTGGACAATGAGCAGTTCTTC. It is translated as CASSSQDRVDNEQFF.

This clone has only a few counts. At one boundary the junction diverges from the germline segment, which might be a read error. V is TRBV7-2 and J is TRBJ1-6; D possibly corresponds to TRBD1 (6 bases). The CDR3 runs 17 residues. CDR1 is SGHTA and CDR2 is FQGNSA in the germline V gene. The CDR3 DNA is TGTGCCAGCAGATTAGAGGGCAGGGGCTCCTATAATTCACCCCTCCACTTT. Translating gives CASRLEGRGSYNSPLHF.

Only one count was recorded for this clone. The V gene is TRBV9, the J gene TRBJ2-5; 13 bases align to TRBD2. The V segment lost 3 bases and the J segment 4 bases; nucleotides outside the gene matches: 9. There are 17 residues in the CDR3. Germline V gene sequence: CDR1 SGDLS, CDR2 YYNGEE. The CDR3 spells CASSEYTGTSGVETQYF. The CDR3 nucleotides read TGTGCCAGCAGCGAATACACCGGGACTAGCGGGGTAGAGACCCAGTACTTC.

V and J are TRBV18 and TRBJ2-7, with 8 bases that match TRBD1. With V trimmed by 1 base and J by 3 bases, 5 bases remained unmatched. The germline V gene encodes CDR1 KGHSH and CDR2 LQKENI. This CDR3 has 15 amino acids. The CDR3 protein is CASSPQGQALYEQYF. CDR3 bases: TGTGCCAGCTCACCACAGGGACAGGCTCTCTACGAGCAGTACTTC.

The chain employs TRBV14 and TRBJ1-4; D not resolved. Germline assignment: CDR1 SGHDN and CDR2 FVKESK. The CDR3 length is 12 residues. Trimming removed 2 bases at V and 7 bases at J, with 5 bases between. CDR3 amino acids: CASSQLSEKLFF. CDR3 nucleotide sequence: TGTGCCAGCAGCCAACTCAGTGAAAAACTGTTTTTT.

The gene calls are TRBV4-1 and TRBJ1-3; 8 nucleotides align to TRBD1. The CDR3 is made up of 18 amino acids. The trim removed 0 bases at V and 1 base at J, leaving 8 bases unmatched. CDR1 is MGHRA, CDR2 YSYEKL, per germline. In DNA, the CDR3 is TGCGCCAGCAGCCAAGAGCCCCAGGGGGCGAAGTCTGGAAACACCATATATTTT. This codes for CASSQEPQGAKSGNTIYF.

This clone has more than one count but fewer than ten. The gene calls are TRBV5-1 and TRBJ2-7, with D unclear. The germline V and J ends were trimmed by 4 bases and 3 bases, with 11 bases remaining between them. This CDR3 region has 13 residues. Germline V gene lookup returns CDR1 SGHRS and CDR2 YFSETQ. The CDR3 loop reads CASSPDGDYEQYF. In nucleotides, the CDR3 is TGCGCCAGCAGCCCAGACGGAGACTACGAGCAGTACTTC. The complete variable domain, with remaining parts taken from reference TRBV5-1 and TRBJ2-7, reads KAGVTQTPRYLIKTRGQQVTLSCSPISGHRSVSWYQQTPGQGLQFLFEYFSETQRNKGNFPGRFSGRQFSNSRSEMNVSTLELGDSALYLCASSPDGDYEQYFGPGTRLTVT.

V and J are TRBV11-2 and TRBJ2-7, with 8 bases aligning to TRBD2. This CDR3 contains 14 residues. The trim removed 2 bases at V and 6 bases at J, leaving 6 bases unmatched. CDR1 and CDR2 (germline): SGHAT, FQNNGV. In DNA, the CDR3 is TGTGCCAGCAGCTTACCGGGGGGGCGGCGCGAGCAGTACTTC. It codes for CASSLPGGRREQYF.

V usage is TRBV25-1 and J usage is TRBJ2-2; 7 nucleotides match TRBD1. The J segment lost 1 base and the V segment lost 4 bases, leaving 9 bases of the junction unmatched. This CDR3 has 17 residues. CDR1 is MGHDK and CDR2 is SYGVNS in the germline V gene. CDR3 nucleotides: TGTGCCAGCAGTGCGTATTCGGGACAGAAGAACACCGGGGAGCTGTTTTTT. It yields the protein CASSAYSGQKNTGELFF.

The CDR3 nucleotides read TGTGCCAGCAGCTCCAGGGTGGCAAACACCATATATTTT. It codes for CASSSRVANTIYF. This chain connects TRBV5-4 to TRBJ1-3; TRBD1 is a possible D gene (5 bases). CDR1 is SGHNT, CDR2 YYREEE, per germline (reference sequence). Trimming removed 3 bases from V and 6 bases from J, with 10 bases in between. This CDR3 has 13 amino acids.

The V call is TRBV5-1, the J call TRBJ1-2; a possible D gene is TRBD1 (5 bases). This CDR3 comprises 13 residues. The germline V gene has CDR1 SGHRS and CDR2 YFSETQ. V lost 0 bases to trimming and J lost 5 bases, with 8 bases between them. The DNA for the CDR3 is TGCGCCAGCAGCTTGGGCAGGGATTATGGCTACACCTTC. This sequence encodes CASSLGRDYGYTF. Filled out from reference TRBV5-1 and TRBJ1-2, the complete variable domain reads KAGVTQTPRYLIKTRGQQVTLSCSPISGHRSVSWYQQTPGQGLQFLFEYFSETQRNKGNFPGRFSGRQFSNSRSEMNVSTLELGDSALYLCASSLGRDYGYTFGSGTRLTVV.

This chain joins TRBV29-1 and TRBJ2-7, with 8 bases aligning to TRBD1. Germline trimming cut 2 bases from V and 2 bases from J; bases unmatched to any gene: 5. From germline, CDR1 is SQVTM and CDR2 ANQGSEA. This CDR3 spans 14 amino acids. CDR3 in DNA: TGCAGCGTTGAAACTCAGGGACAGGCCTACGAGCAGTACTTC. Translated, it gives CSVETQGQAYEQYF.

The chain carries TRBV10-3 and TRBJ1-5; D is possibly TRBD1 (6 bases). V dropped 0 bases and J dropped 7 bases, with 13 bases sitting between them. The CDR3 length is 15 residues. CDR1 is ENHRY and CDR2 is SYGVKD in the germline V gene. The CDR3: CAISESLGGGQPQHF. The CDR3 DNA sequence: TGTGCCATCAGTGAGTCGCTGGGGGGGGGCCAGCCCCAGCATTTT.

V gene TRBV7-9 combines with J gene TRBJ2-5; 8 bases align to TRBD2. The CDR3 length is 16 residues. CDR1 and CDR2 from the germline V gene are SEHNR and FQNEAQ (reference sequence). V was pared by 3 bases and J by 2 bases, with 8 bases of the junction left unmatched. CDR3 nucleotide sequence: TGTGCCAGCAGCTTCCCTGGCGGGGGGTTTCAAGAGACCCAGTACTTC. This gives the protein CASSFPGGGFQETQYF.

CDR3 protein: CAWSVGAGADTQYF. CDR3 DNA: TGTGCCTGGAGTGTAGGTGCGGGGGCAGATACGCAGTATTTT. The V gene is TRBV30, the J gene TRBJ2-3, with 7 bases that match TRBD2. The ends lost 0 bases at V and 4 bases at J; junction bases unmatched: 4. The CDR3 consists of 14 residues. Per germline, CDR1 GTSNPN and CDR2 SVGIG (reference sequence).

In nucleotides, the CDR3 is TGCGCCAGCAGCTCACCCCGACCTAGCGCAAAAGAGACCCAGTACTTC. This sequence encodes CASSSPRPSAKETQYF. The chain is built from TRBV5-1 and TRBJ2-5; the D gene is possibly TRBD2 (6 bases). The germline V gene encodes CDR1 SGHRS and CDR2 YFSETQ. This CDR3 is 16 amino acids long. V lost 3 bases and J lost 3, with 18 bases in between.

The genes are TRBV6-6 and TRBJ1-1, with D perhaps TRBD1 (5 bases). Per the germline V gene, CDR1 is MNHNY and CDR2 is SVGAGI (reference sequence). V gave up 9 bases and J gave up 4 bases, with 12 bases separating them. The CDR3 runs to 12 residues. CDR3 sequence reads: CASQGGSTEAFF. The DNA for the CDR3 is TGTGCCAGTCAGGGAGGAAGCACTGAAGCTTTCTTT.

The chain combines TRBV7-2 with TRBJ2-2; 8 bases map to TRBD1. CDR1 SGHTA and CDR2 FQGNSA come from the germline V gene. J was trimmed by 0 bases and V by 4 bases; bases with no gene match: 4. CDR3 size: 16 residues. The CDR3 reads CASSSRGRANTGELFF. Written as DNA, the CDR3 is TGTGCCAGCAGCTCCAGGGGGCGAGCGAACACCGGGGAGCTGTTTTTT.

V gene TRBV10-3 combines with J gene TRBJ1-1, with a possible D match to TRBD1 (5 bases). Germline-derived CDR1 and CDR2 are ENHRY and SYGVKD. Trimming removed 5 bases from V and 1 base from J, with 11 bases in between. This CDR3 spans 14 amino acids. The CDR3 nucleotides read TGTGCCATCAGTCAAGGGGAACAGAACACTGAAGCTTTCTTT. As protein: CAISQGEQNTEAFF.

The rearrangement joins TRBV5-1 to TRBJ2-5; 12 bases align to TRBD1. V dropped 2 bases and J dropped 0; count of bases not matched to a gene: 11. Germline V CDR1 and CDR2: SGHRS, YFSETQ. This CDR3 has 19 amino acids. CDR3 nucleotide sequence: TGCGCCAGCAGCTTATACCCGGGACAGGGGGCCTCGTACCAAGAGACCCAGTACTTC. Protein: CASSLYPGQGASYQETQYF.

The rearrangement uses TRBV7-8 and TRBJ2-5, with 12 bases identical to TRBD2. After removal of 4 bases from V and 1 base from J, the junction contained 4 bases not matched to a gene. Germline V gene sequence: CDR1 SGHVS, CDR2 FQNEAQ. This CDR3 comprises 16 residues. CDR3 region: CASSSGLAGSQETQYF. CDR3 coding DNA: TGTGCCAGCAGCTCAGGACTAGCGGGGTCCCAAGAGACCCAGTACTTC.

The CDR3 spells CAWSVSGDGANVLTF. CDR3 in DNA: TGTGCCTGGAGTGTTTCGGGGGATGGGGCCAACGTCCTGACTTTC. V gene TRBV30 combines with J gene TRBJ2-6; D is possibly TRBD2 (6 bases). The V end lost 0 bases, the J end lost 3 bases, and 9 bases lay between the germline ends. The CDR3 consists of 15 residues. CDR1 and CDR2 from the germline V gene are GTSNPN and SVGIG (reference sequence).

The rearrangement links TRBV11-3 to TRBJ2-1, with D possibly being TRBD2 (5 bases). Trimming stripped 3 bases from V and 3 bases from J, with 18 bases between. This CDR3 region has 17 residues. CDR1 and CDR2 from the germline V gene are SGHNT and YENEEA. CDR3 amino acids: CASSFAFRGPLYNEQFF. As DNA, the CDR3 is TGTGCCAGCAGCTTCGCCTTTCGAGGGCCCCTCTACAATGAGCAGTTCTTC.

This clone was picked up one time. The gene calls are TRBV6-5 and TRBJ2-4, with a tentative D call TRBD1 (5 bases). V lost 4 bases to trimming and J lost 13 bases, with 11 bases between them. CDR3 length equals 11 residues. Germline-derived CDR1 and CDR2 are MNHEY and SVGAGI. This CDR3 is CASSFKRQQYF. For the CDR3, the DNA is TGTGCCAGCAGTTTCAAGAGACAGCAGTACTTC.

The CDR3 here is CASRTGTVNSPLHF. As DNA, the CDR3 is TGTGCCAGCAGAACCGGGACAGTAAATTCACCCCTCCACTTT. The V gene is TRBV19, the J gene TRBJ1-6; TRBD1 matches 7 bases. The CDR3 consists of 14 residues. V was pared by 9 bases and J by 7 bases, with 9 bases of the junction left unmatched. Germline V gives CDR1 LNHDA, CDR2 SQIVND (reference sequence).

V usage is TRBV6-4 and J usage is TRBJ2-1; 7 nucleotides align to TRBD2. The CDR3 sequence is 15 residues long. Germline CDR1 is MRHNA and CDR2 is SNTAGT. V shed 3 bases and J 4 bases; nucleotides not matched to a gene: 6. The CDR3 DNA is TGTGCCAGCAGTGATGGGCTAGCGGATTACAATGAGCAGTTCTTC. It is translated as CASSDGLADYNEQFF.

The chain links TRBV6-1 to TRBJ1-2, with unresolved D. The CDR3 sequence is 14 residues long. Germline V gene data show CDR1 as MNHNS and CDR2 as SASEGT. V was clipped by 4 bases and J by 8 bases, with 17 bases between them. The CDR3, as DNA: TGTGCCAGCAGTGCGGACCGGGAGGGTGGGGGCTACACCTTC. Translation: CASSADREGGGYTF.

The chain is built from TRBV10-2 and TRBJ2-5; D is possibly TRBD1 (5 bases). V was clipped by 6 bases and J by 3 bases, with 20 bases between them. The CDR3 has 16 residues. Germline assignment: CDR1 WSHSY and CDR2 SAAADI. CDR3 residues: CASRRSENWGKETQYF. The CDR3 nucleotides are TGCGCCAGCAGACGAAGTGAAAATTGGGGCAAAGAGACCCAGTACTTC.